The entry below describes one TCR beta chain. Its antigen is unknown. There are no base qualities to consult, and no much larger clone falls within one base. The sample belongs to a study of T cells after yellow fever vaccination (dated by TCRdb to between 2017 and 2020). With respect to the entire study: The SMART-Seq v4 Ultra Low Input RNA kit was used to prepare libraries from fractions with low cell numbers. Bulk TCR alpha and beta repertoires were sequenced longitudinally to track T-cell clones before and after primary and booster YFV17D yellow fever vaccination. The cohort comprised two healthy male donors, one aged 18 to 29 and one aged 30 to 40 years. Blood samples were taken at several timepoints before and after primary and secondary immunization, and bulk PBMC replicates and cell subsets were isolated.

Inclusive of the bounding cysteine and phenylalanine, the CDR3 is 14 residues long. The only DNA kept is the CDR3, 42 bases in frame from the first base. V is clipped by 7 bases and J by 5 bases, and the sequence between their germline boundaries is 17 bases long. The sample's treatment or condition label, decoded: live attenuated yellow fever vaccine strain. At each blood-draw timepoint, two biological replicates of bulk PBMCs were obtained. A standard Ficoll-Paque protocol was used to isolate PBMCs from peripheral blood. TriZol was used to extract RNA from bulk PBMCs, CD4 and CD8 fractions, and dextramer-positive and dextramer-negative fractions. TCR cDNA was made using 5'RACE template switching, a step that added a universal primer site and unique molecular identifiers. Priming for cDNA synthesis came from both the TCR alpha and TCR beta constant segments. Libraries were amplified in two PCR steps, with sample barcodes and sequencing adapters added in the second step. Libraries were sequenced on Illumina HiSeq 2500 (2x100 bp) or NovaSeq (2x150 bp). Under the source paper's analysis protocol: Reads were demultiplexed and collapsed into UMI consensus sequences with MIGEC, and V(D)J alignment was performed with MiXCR. Using edgeR on replicate PBMC samples, clonotypes were called vaccine-responding if FDR was below 0.01 and the log2 fold change was above 5 up to day 15. Each bulk clonotype was labeled CD4 or CD8 based on which sequenced repertoire, CD4 or CD8, contained the clonotype at higher abundance. TCRdb reran the public reads through fastp at Q25 and MiXCR, keeping productive beta chains. Merged by CDR3 protein, the rows form single entries marked with the most common genes and DNA. The V and J calls follow TCRdb's processing rather than the paper's. This sample lists some 560,000 distinct CDR3 sequences; less than 20% were detected once. The top ten clonotypes cover 15% to 20% of the sample.

The paper's findings and limits, for the study overall: Because only two donors were included in the study, the extent to which the findings can be generalized is limited. A small share of clonotypes was detected in both CD4 and CD8 compartments, with the overlap likely arising from convergent recombination. Computational filtering was needed because FACS-sorted repertoires could contain abundant contaminating clonotypes from the bulk population. After the booster, most clones that had expanded after primary vaccination were detected again (almost 97% of CD4 and around 88% of CD8), suggesting broad maintenance of memory. The secondary T-cell response was weaker than the primary response but faster, peaking on day 5 instead of day 15.

The source of this sequence is a man between 18 and 35 years old who received the YFV17D yellow fever vaccine. The specimen comprised PBMCs, sampled about 5 days after the first yellow fever vaccination. The chain joins TRBV12-3 or TRBV12-4 to TRBJ1-1, with the D gene uncertain. In nucleotides, the sequence is TGTGCCAGCACCACAAGGGAGGTTGGAACTGAAGCTTTCTTT. It is translated as CASTTREVGTEAFF.